These 13 T cell receptor beta chains were all obtained from the same sample, sequenced in a study of identical twins. TCRdb reprocessed the 5' RACE reads via MiXCR and lists one record per CDR3 protein. The repertoire holds hundreds of thousands of distinct CDR3 sequences, with over 11% as singletons. The sequencing input was memory (CD45RO+) T cells sorted from blood. The receptors shown here come from a woman younger than 35 in good health.

The chain carries TRBV20-1 and TRBJ2-2; 8 nucleotides align to TRBD2. Germline values: CDR1 DFQATT, CDR2 SNEGSKA (reference sequence). This CDR3 comprises 16 residues. J was trimmed by 5 bases and V by 0 bases; bases with no gene match: 8. The CDR3 DNA sequence: TGCAGTGCTAGAGATCCCGGGGGGGAGAGAACCGGGGAGCTGTTTTTT. This translates into CSARDPGGERTGELFF.

The genes are TRBV20-1 and TRBJ1-2, with D unclear. Germline CDR1 and CDR2: DFQATT and SNEGSKA (reference sequence). The CDR3 runs to 12 residues. V lost 7 bases and J 4 bases, leaving 13 bases between the germline ends. CDR3 in DNA: TGCAGTGTTTCTAAGCGGGGCTATGGCTACACCTTC. It is translated as CSVSKRGYGYTF.

This clonotype has ten or more counts. The chain is built from TRBV5-1 and TRBJ2-1, with 7 bases lining up with TRBD1. The junction had 5 bases not matched to a gene; V was cut back by 2 bases and J by 0 bases. The CDR3 runs 16 residues. Looked up from germline, CDR1 is SGHRS and CDR2 is YFSETQ. In nucleotides, the CDR3 is TGCGCCAGCAGCTTAACCGGGACAGCCTCCTACAATGAGCAGTTCTTC. The encoded protein is CASSLTGTASYNEQFF.

V is TRBV7-2 and J is TRBJ1-2; 7 positions match TRBD1. There are 14 residues in the CDR3. Looked up from germline, CDR1 is SGHTA and CDR2 is FQGNSA. Trimming cost V 2 bases and J 11 bases; bases outside gene matches: 11. The CDR3 region has the DNA TGTGCCAGCAGCTTAAGGCCCGAGGGGGCCCCTTACACCTTC. It is translated as CASSLRPEGAPYTF.

This clonotype has only a few counts. The chain couples TRBV20-1 to TRBJ2-2, with D tentatively TRBD2 (5 bases). This CDR3 comprises 12 residues. V was trimmed by 3 bases and J by 7 bases, leaving 9 bases between them. Germline loops: CDR1 DFQATT, CDR2 SNEGSKA (reference sequence). The CDR3 sequence is CSASRAGGELFF. In nucleotides, the CDR3 is TGCAGTGCTAGTCGGGCGGGCGGGGAGCTGTTTTTT.

In this sample, this clonotype turned up many times. J is TRBJ2-7 and V is TRBV20-1, with 10 nucleotides matching TRBD2. V gave up 2 bases and J gave up 2 bases; unmatched junction bases: 6. The CDR3 spans 15 residues. CDR1 and CDR2 (germline): DFQATT, SNEGSKA (reference sequence). CDR3 DNA: TGCAGTGCTAGACGAGTAGCGGGAGGTACCTACGAGCAGTACTTC. Its protein is CSARRVAGGTYEQYF.

There are a few counts of this clonotype. The chain has TRBV6-1 and TRBJ2-3; 8 bases align to TRBD2. From germline, CDR1 is MNHNS and CDR2 SASEGT. The CDR3 has 15 residues. Trimming removed 3 bases from V and 4 bases from J; junction bases left unmatched: 6. Here the CDR3 reads CASSDPHGGADTQYF. The DNA of the CDR3 is TGTGCCAGCAGTGATCCTCACGGGGGGGCAGATACGCAGTATTTT.

This clonotype has at least ten counts. CDR3 in DNA: TGTGCCAGCAGTTTAGGGCAGAATAACTATGGCTACACCTTC. It codes for CASSLGQNNYGYTF. The chain joins TRBV12-3 or TRBV12-4 to TRBJ1-2; no reliable D call. The CDR3 runs 14 residues. The V end was cut by 1 base, the J end by 1 base, with 7 bases between.

This clonotype has just a few counts. The genes are TRBV25-1 and TRBJ2-7; no clear D gene. Trimming cost V 7 bases and J 2 bases, with 6 bases left between them. The CDR3 sequence is 11 residues long. Germline V gene lookup returns CDR1 MGHDK and CDR2 SYGVNS. CDR3 in DNA: TGTGCCAGCACAAGGGCCTACGAGCAGTACTTC. Residues: CASTRAYEQYF.

At least ten counts were recorded for this clonotype. The chain joins TRBV12-3 or TRBV12-4 to TRBJ2-1; TRBD1 matches 7 bases. Trimming at V came to 2 bases and at J to 4 bases, leaving 8 bases not matched to a gene. This CDR3 is 16 amino acids long. The CDR3 reads CASSLWGNRGYNEQFF. The CDR3 bases are TGTGCCAGCAGTTTATGGGGTAACAGGGGTTACAATGAGCAGTTCTTC.

There are many counts of this clonotype. The V call is TRBV20-1, the J call TRBJ2-3, with D perhaps matching TRBD2 (5 bases). Per germline, CDR1 DFQATT and CDR2 SNEGSKA (reference sequence). The CDR3 extends over 13 amino acids. Trimming cost V 6 bases and J 2 bases, with 12 bases left between them. CDR3 sequence: CSASDYLTDTQYF. CDR3 in DNA: TGCAGTGCCAGTGACTACCTCACAGATACGCAGTATTTT.

Comment on this clonotype: This clone may be a read error of a much larger clone one base away. The chain combines TRBV5-1 with TRBJ2-1; TRBD1 matches 10 bases. The CDR3 sequence is 14 residues long. Germline CDR1 and CDR2: SGHRS and YFSETQ. CDR3 sequence: CSSSWGTGDNEQFF. As DNA, the CDR3 is TGCTCCAGCAGCTGGGGGACAGGGGACAATGAGCAGTTCTTC.

The table lists this clonotype with a few counts. This sequence joins TRBV6-5 and TRBJ2-7, with TRBD2 matching 11 bases. The CDR3 is 16 amino acids. J gave up 2 bases and V 4 bases, and 7 bases lay outside the gene matches. CDR1 and CDR2 from the germline V gene are MNHEY and SVGAGI. The CDR3 DNA is TGTGCCAGCAGTTTAATAGCGGGGGGGATTACCTACGAGCAGTACTTC. Translation gives CASSLIAGGITYEQYF.